These T cell receptor beta chains were read from a single sample in a study of T-cell memory formation after mild COVID-19. From the 5' RACE reads, TCRdb called clonotypes with MiXCR, one entry per CDR3 protein. This sample has about 350,000 distinct CDR3 sequences; roughly 13% occur once, and the top ten carry approximately 21%. Sequencing used PBMCs or a T cell subset sorted from them (not recorded which). The receptors originated from a man aged 18-30 years who had mild COVID-19 (a few samples of this study predate the infection). Cell type and time point are not known. Each CDR3 is given with its conserved first and last residue. D genes are given only for firm matches. Clone size appears in some rows only: once, few, many, or a class for an expanded clone.

d_call: NA; clone_size: few; j_call: TRBJ2-7; v_call: TRBV3-1; cdr3_aa: CASSQDLRFPYEQYF; cdr3_nt: TGTGCCAGCAGCCAAGATTTACGGTTTCCTTACGAGCAGTACTTC
d_call: TRBD1; clone_size: few; j_call: TRBJ1-2; v_call: TRBV6-2/TRBV6-3; cdr3_aa: CASSYTGQGGYTF; cdr3_nt: TGTGCCAGCAGTTACACGGGACAGGGAGGCTACACCTTC
d_call: NA; clone_size: NA; j_call: TRBJ1-2; v_call: TRBV3-1; cdr3_aa: CARSQWGTANGYTF; cdr3_nt: TGTGCCAGGAGCCAATGGGGGACGGCAAATGGCTACACCTTC
d_call: NA; clone_size: NA; j_call: TRBJ1-1; v_call: TRBV6-6; cdr3_aa: CASSPPTGNTEAFF; cdr3_nt: TGTGCCAGCAGTCCCCCGACAGGGAACACTGAAGCTTTCTTT
d_call: NA; clone_size: few; j_call: TRBJ1-1; v_call: TRBV12-3/TRBV12-4; cdr3_aa: CASSKRTEAFF; cdr3_nt: TGTGCCAGCAGCAAACGGACTGAAGCTTTCTTT
d_call: NA; clone_size: NA; j_call: TRBJ1-1; v_call: TRBV20-1; cdr3_aa: CSASAGTRQNTEAFF; cdr3_nt: TGCAGTGCTAGTGCAGGAACGCGGCAAAACACTGAAGCTTTCTTT
d_call: NA; clone_size: few; j_call: TRBJ2-3; v_call: TRBV5-5; cdr3_aa: CASRGNAQYF; cdr3_nt: TGTGCCAGCAGGGGTAATGCGCAGTATTTT
d_call: NA; clone_size: many; j_call: TRBJ2-3; v_call: TRBV4-2; cdr3_aa: CASSPRRGTDTQYF; cdr3_nt: TGTGCCAGCAGCCCCCGGCGGGGCACAGATACGCAGTATTTT
d_call: TRBD1; clone_size: few; j_call: TRBJ2-3; v_call: TRBV4-1; cdr3_aa: CASSPTGTGTTDTQYF; cdr3_nt: TGCGCCAGCAGCCCGACCGGGACAGGGACCACAGATACGCAGTATTTT
d_call: NA; clone_size: few; j_call: TRBJ1-1; v_call: TRBV28; cdr3_aa: CASSRRTVNTEAFF; cdr3_nt: TGTGCCAGCAGCCGAAGGACGGTGAACACTGAAGCTTTCTTT
d_call: NA; clone_size: NA; j_call: TRBJ1-1; v_call: TRBV6-6; cdr3_aa: CASSFRGKNTEAFF; cdr3_nt: TGTGCCAGCAGTTTCAGGGGTAAGAACACTGAAGCTTTCTTT
d_call: NA; clone_size: NA; j_call: TRBJ1-2; v_call: TRBV7-8; cdr3_aa: CASSSNSGKYTF; cdr3_nt: TGTGCCAGCAGCTCCAACTCGGGGAAGTACACCTTC
d_call: NA; clone_size: NA; j_call: TRBJ1-6; v_call: TRBV6-5; cdr3_aa: CASSYSQTKRDSPLHF; cdr3_nt: TGTGCCAGCAGTTACAGCCAGACTAAAAGGGATTCACCCCTCCACTTT
d_call: NA; clone_size: NA; j_call: TRBJ2-7; v_call: TRBV5-1; cdr3_aa: CASQQGSGRFAYEQYF; cdr3_nt: TGCGCCAGTCAGCAGGGGTCAGGCCGATTCGCCTACGAGCAGTACTTC
d_call: TRBD1; clone_size: few; j_call: TRBJ2-3; v_call: TRBV18; cdr3_aa: CASSRGQGPRLDTQYF; cdr3_nt: TGTGCCAGCTCACGTGGACAGGGCCCTCGCCTAGATACGCAGTATTTT
d_call: TRBD1; clone_size: NA; j_call: TRBJ1-4; v_call: TRBV5-1; cdr3_aa: CASSMGQLEKLFF; cdr3_nt: TGCGCCAGCAGCATGGGACAGCTCGAAAAACTGTTTTTT
d_call: TRBD1; clone_size: few; j_call: TRBJ2-7; v_call: TRBV4-1; cdr3_aa: CASSLATGILYEQYF; cdr3_nt: TGCGCCAGCAGCCTCGCGACAGGGATCCTTTACGAGCAGTACTTC
d_call: TRBD2; clone_size: many; j_call: TRBJ2-3; v_call: TRBV5-1; cdr3_aa: CASSPYLAGGQDTQYF; cdr3_nt: TGCGCCAGCAGCCCGTATCTAGCGGGGGGGCAGGATACGCAGTATTTT
d_call: NA; clone_size: few; j_call: TRBJ1-4; v_call: TRBV6-5; cdr3_aa: CASSLGNGKKLFF; cdr3_nt: TGTGCCAGCAGCTTGGGGAATGGCAAAAAACTGTTTTTT
d_call: NA; clone_size: NA; j_call: TRBJ1-2; v_call: TRBV18; cdr3_aa: CASSPLRWPTANYGYTF; cdr3_nt: TGTGCCAGCTCACCACTCAGGTGGCCGACAGCTAACTATGGCTACACCTTC
d_call: NA; clone_size: many; j_call: TRBJ2-5; v_call: TRBV5-1; cdr3_aa: CATSDGNQETQYF; cdr3_nt: TGCGCCACCTCGGACGGAAACCAAGAGACCCAGTACTTC
d_call: NA; clone_size: NA; j_call: TRBJ1-2; v_call: TRBV4-3; cdr3_aa: CASSQDSSRGGYTF; cdr3_nt: TGCGCCAGCAGCCAAGATTCGTCCCGAGGAGGCTACACCTTC
d_call: NA; clone_size: few; j_call: TRBJ1-2; v_call: TRBV7-2; cdr3_aa: CASSLGTRGYTF; cdr3_nt: TGTGCCAGCAGCTTAGGAACAAGGGGCTACACCTTC
d_call: NA; clone_size: few; j_call: TRBJ1-2; v_call: TRBV10-1; cdr3_aa: CASSDSGYGYTF; cdr3_nt: TGCGCCAGCAGTGATTCAGGCTATGGCTACACCTTC
d_call: NA; clone_size: many; j_call: TRBJ2-3; v_call: TRBV7-3; cdr3_aa: CASSPRPSTDTQYF; cdr3_nt: TGTGCCAGCAGCCCACGCCCTAGCACAGATACGCAGTATTTT
d_call: TRBD1; clone_size: NA; j_call: TRBJ2-2; v_call: TRBV20-1; cdr3_aa: CSAFGQGARNTGELFF; cdr3_nt: TGCAGTGCTTTTGGACAGGGGGCGCGAAACACCGGGGAGCTGTTTTTT
d_call: TRBD2; clone_size: NA; j_call: TRBJ2-6; v_call: TRBV2; cdr3_aa: CASGRDSGANVLTF; cdr3_nt: TGTGCCAGCGGGAGGGACTCTGGGGCCAACGTCCTGACTTTC
d_call: TRBD1; clone_size: many; j_call: TRBJ2-3; v_call: TRBV7-8; cdr3_aa: CASSLSTGADTQYF; cdr3_nt: TGTGCCAGCAGCTTATCAACAGGGGCAGATACGCAGTATTTT
d_call: NA; clone_size: few; j_call: TRBJ2-7; v_call: TRBV7-2; cdr3_aa: CASLGDPSYEQYF; cdr3_nt: TGTGCCAGTCTGGGGGATCCCTCCTACGAGCAGTACTTC
d_call: NA; clone_size: NA; j_call: TRBJ2-5; v_call: TRBV12-3/TRBV12-4; cdr3_aa: CASSLDPASETQYF; cdr3_nt: TGTGCCAGCAGTTTAGACCCCGCGAGCGAGACCCAGTACTTC
d_call: NA; clone_size: NA; j_call: TRBJ1-1; v_call: TRBV27; cdr3_aa: CASRGGRTEAFF; cdr3_nt: TGTGCCAGCAGGGGGGGACGGACTGAAGCTTTCTTT
d_call: NA; clone_size: NA; j_call: TRBJ2-7; v_call: TRBV15; cdr3_aa: CATSPLRSGTYEQYF; cdr3_nt: TGTGCCACCAGCCCTTTGAGATCAGGGACCTACGAGCAGTACTTC
d_call: TRBD2; clone_size: many; j_call: TRBJ2-1; v_call: TRBV5-1; cdr3_aa: CASSLSGDYNEQFF; cdr3_nt: TGCGCCAGCAGCTTGAGCGGGGACTACAATGAGCAGTTCTTC
d_call: NA; clone_size: NA; j_call: TRBJ2-7; v_call: TRBV6-5; cdr3_aa: CASSPPQMDEQYF; cdr3_nt: TGTGCCAGCAGTCCACCCCAAATGGACGAGCAGTACTTC
d_call: NA; clone_size: NA; j_call: TRBJ1-1; v_call: TRBV12-3/TRBV12-4; cdr3_aa: CASSLEFGGTEAFF; cdr3_nt: TGTGCCAGCAGTTTGGAGTTCGGCGGAACTGAAGCTTTCTTT
d_call: NA; clone_size: few; j_call: TRBJ1-2; v_call: TRBV4-1; cdr3_aa: CASSQPRPTANYGYTF; cdr3_nt: TGCGCCAGCAGCCAACCCCGCCCGACAGCTAACTATGGCTACACCTTC
d_call: NA; clone_size: NA; j_call: TRBJ1-1; v_call: TRBV7-9; cdr3_aa: CASSLGSGRNTEAFF; cdr3_nt: TGTGCCAGCAGCTTAGGATCCGGGAGGAACACTGAAGCTTTCTTT
d_call: NA; clone_size: NA; j_call: TRBJ1-4; v_call: TRBV4-2; cdr3_aa: CASSQADNEKLFF; cdr3_nt: TGTGCCAGCAGCCAAGCGGACAATGAAAAACTGTTTTTT
d_call: NA; clone_size: few; j_call: TRBJ2-2; v_call: TRBV20-1; cdr3_aa: CSARDPNTGELFF; cdr3_nt: TGCAGTGCTAGAGACCCAAACACCGGGGAGCTGTTTTTT
d_call: NA; clone_size: NA; j_call: TRBJ1-2; v_call: TRBV9; cdr3_aa: CASSPEDGGYTF; cdr3_nt: TGTGCCAGCAGCCCAGAAGACGGTGGCTACACCTTC
d_call: NA; clone_size: few; j_call: TRBJ2-3; v_call: TRBV4-2; cdr3_aa: CASSQESVPPSTDTQYF; cdr3_nt: TGTGCCAGCAGCCAAGAAAGCGTCCCCCCAAGCACAGATACGCAGTATTTT
d_call: TRBD2; clone_size: many; j_call: TRBJ2-7; v_call: TRBV27; cdr3_aa: CATTAGGPSGYEEQYF; cdr3_nt: TGTGCCACCACGGCGGGGGGGCCCAGCGGTTACGAAGAGCAGTACTTC
d_call: NA; clone_size: few; j_call: TRBJ1-6; v_call: TRBV6-5; cdr3_aa: CASSGRGITLHF; cdr3_nt: TGTGCCAGCAGCGGACGGGGCATAACCCTCCACTTT
d_call: TRBD2; clone_size: NA; j_call: TRBJ2-3; v_call: TRBV7-9; cdr3_aa: CASSPSSGGTSSTDTQYF; cdr3_nt: TGTGCCAGCAGCCCCTCTAGCGGGGGGACCTCTAGCACAGATACGCAGTATTTT
d_call: TRBD1; clone_size: few; j_call: TRBJ2-7; v_call: TRBV25-1; cdr3_aa: CASSDRDRLHEQYF; cdr3_nt: TGTGCCAGCAGTGATAGGGACAGGCTACACGAGCAGTACTTC
d_call: NA; clone_size: few; j_call: TRBJ2-1; v_call: TRBV4-3; cdr3_aa: CASSQGFAGVLDNEQFF; cdr3_nt: TGCGCCAGCAGCCAAGGGTTTGCAGGGGTCCTAGATAATGAGCAGTTCTTC
d_call: NA; clone_size: NA; j_call: TRBJ2-2; v_call: TRBV5-5; cdr3_aa: CASSLQRGHGELFF; cdr3_nt: TGTGCCAGCAGCTTGCAGAGGGGTCACGGGGAGCTGTTTTTT
d_call: NA; clone_size: NA; j_call: TRBJ2-3; v_call: TRBV15; cdr3_aa: CATSQGERATDTQYF; cdr3_nt: TGTGCCACCTCGCAGGGAGAAAGGGCCACAGATACGCAGTATTTT
d_call: NA; clone_size: few; j_call: TRBJ2-1; v_call: TRBV9; cdr3_aa: CASSVGSSDEQFF; cdr3_nt: TGTGCCAGCAGCGTGGGTTCTAGCGATGAGCAGTTCTTC
d_call: TRBD2; clone_size: many; j_call: TRBJ2-1; v_call: TRBV5-1; cdr3_aa: CASRSSGGAQSYNEQFF; cdr3_nt: TGCGCCAGCAGGTCTAGCGGGGGGGCCCAGTCCTACAATGAGCAGTTCTTC
d_call: TRBD1; clone_size: NA; j_call: TRBJ2-5; v_call: TRBV20-1; cdr3_aa: CSARNRGPETQYF; cdr3_nt: TGCAGTGCTAGGAACAGGGGGCCCGAGACCCAGTACTTC
d_call: NA; clone_size: few; j_call: TRBJ2-3; v_call: TRBV6-5; cdr3_aa: CASSSQALADTQYF; cdr3_nt: TGTGCCAGCAGTTCCCAAGCGCTCGCAGATACGCAGTATTTT
d_call: NA; clone_size: few; j_call: TRBJ1-4; v_call: TRBV3-1; cdr3_aa: CASRRRQTVAEKLFF; cdr3_nt: TGTGCCAGCAGGCGAAGACAGACAGTCGCCGAAAAACTGTTTTTT
d_call: TRBD1; clone_size: many; j_call: TRBJ1-1; v_call: TRBV5-1; cdr3_aa: CASREIPGQGAEAFF; cdr3_nt: TGCGCCAGCAGAGAGATACCGGGACAGGGTGCTGAAGCTTTCTTT
d_call: TRBD2; clone_size: NA; j_call: TRBJ2-1; v_call: TRBV6-6; cdr3_aa: CASSYGGGNEQFF; cdr3_nt: TGTGCCAGCAGTTATGGGGGGGGCAATGAGCAGTTCTTC